This T cell receptor (beta chain) originates from a study of read filtering for tumor transcriptome and immune sequencing (dated by TCRdb to 2020 to 2021). Regarding the study in general: The cohort had about 17 male and 11 to 15 female patients with a mean age of around 66 years, ranging from about 40 to 85. TCR-region mapped reads per sample ranged from about 4 to 10.27 million with IR-seq versus only about 75 to 1273 with RNA-seq. After DNase treatment, whole-transcriptome libraries were prepared using the TruSeq RNA Access Library Prep Kit. A main aim was a read-filtering strategy for immune repertoire data, specifically whether clonotypes supported by a single read should be removed. By revised international staging, roughly 8 patients were R-ISS I, around 15 were R-ISS II and 7 were R-ISS III. TCR repertoires obtained by targeted immune repertoire sequencing and by bulk whole-transcriptome sequencing performed on the same bone marrow samples were compared. What the authors observed across the whole study: The correlation between IR-seq and RNA-seq shared clonotype proportions was increased by removal of single-read clonotypes. The sorted CD138-negative fraction was composed of a mixed bone marrow immune population rather than of purified T cells. Single-read clonotypes made up about 81.9% of clonotypes but 3.5% to 4.5% of total reads in IR-seq, and 70% to 75% of clonotypes and 35% to 55% of reads in RNA-seq. IR-seq captured clonotypes at much higher depth and more reliably than RNA-seq, and smaller IR-seq throughput sufficed to identify most shared clonotypes.

Including cysteine and phenylalanine, the CDR3 has 15 amino acids. Solely the CDR3 DNA is kept, with 45 bases framed from the first base. The trim is 0 bases for V and 0 bases for J, with a gap of 8 bases between the germline ends. From the germline V gene, CDR1 is SGHRS and CDR2 is YFSETQ. TCR libraries were constructed from about 400 ng RNA using the Immunoverse kit, and molecular barcoded adaptors covering alpha/delta and beta/gamma chains were employed. TCR library preparation used the same RNA that was used for transcriptome sequencing. TCR libraries were sequenced on an Illumina HiSeq 4000 with 2 x 150 cycles. The authors processed their data as follows. With MiXCR, TCR reads were aligned to human V, D, J and C references and assembled into CDR3 clonotypes, with quality filtering and error correction included. Clonotype counts and gene usage diversity were analyzed with the tcR package in R. For inspection of raw mapping reads, RNA-seq reads were mapped by STAR aligner version 2.5.3a onto GRCh37 of the human genome. To test the effect of sequencing depth on detected clonotypes, IR-seq fastq files were randomly downsampled using Seqtk 1.3. Through fastp at Q25 and MiXCR, TCRdb rebuilt clones from the public reads, retaining in-frame beta chains. Merged by CDR3 protein, the rows form single entries marked with the most common genes and DNA. TCRdb, rather than the study authors, made the V and J calls. The sample data list 75,000 to 90,000 distinct CDR3 sequences, and 10% to 15% of these were observed just once. Jointly, the top ten make up about 16% of the sample.

Each patient had bone marrow sampled at the time of active disease. Bone marrow mononuclear cells were isolated by Ficoll-Hypaque density gradient centrifugation. CD138-negative cells were obtained by negative selection after labeling with CD138 magnetic microbeads on a MACS separator, removing myeloma plasma cells. Flow cytometry with CD138 antibodies on an Attune NxT was used to check how pure the isolated cells were. TRIzol reagent was used to extract total RNA, and a NanoDrop spectrophotometer was used to quantify the extracted RNA. For each patient, paired RNA-seq and IR-seq were run on the CD138-negative bone marrow sample from that patient. This clonotype was observed at least ten times. Which antigen it targets is not known. Base qualities are missing; no much larger clone stands one base away.

Recombination connected TRBV5-1 to TRBJ2-3; TRBD2 might be the D gene, on 5 matching bases. Input material: a population of CD138-negative cells sorted from bone marrow. In the paper's terms, the cell subset or site label means: bone marrow mononuclear cells depleted of CD138+ plasma/myeloma cells by negative magnetic selection. The clonotype comes from a donor at least 40 years old with multiple myeloma. This receptor has the CDR3 CASSLGGDSTDTQYF. The DNA is as follows: TGCGCCAGCAGCTTGGGGGGAGACAGCACAGATACGCAGTATTTT.